This T cell receptor beta chain is from a study of follicular helper T cells after annual influenza vaccination (dated by TCRdb to about 2017). Background on the whole study: Blood was collected on days 0, 7 and 28 after each seasonal influenza vaccination. Six subjects had multi-year samples: four covered two vaccination seasons and two covered three seasons. One week after vaccination, a second recruited cohort of approximately 11 subjects (Table S1) displayed a similar ICOS+CD38+ cTfh response. The 2013-2014 samples were cryopreserved, while the 2015 samples were processed right after collection. Some subjects were followed across successive annual vaccinations spanning the 2013-2014, 2014-2015 and 2015-2016 seasons to study recall of cTfh clones. Summary of the overall study and its limitations: In the assessment of influenza clone enrichment, the possibility that the much larger non-cTfh compartments were undersampled could not be ruled out. ICOS+CD38+ cTfh clonality correlated with the frequency of that population, and its change correlated with the change in circulating plasmablast frequency. Because only roughly 9.5-20% of the analyzed cells gave productive TCRB sequences, there was no way to sample rare clonotypes. With successive annual vaccinations, a recurrent oligoclonal ICOS+CD38+ cTfh response was recalled, and this response contained tetramer and AIM influenza-specific clonotypes. Day 7 ICOS+CD38+ clones were most often found later in ICOS-CD38- cTfh, suggesting that subset may serve as a memory reservoir.

Adults received seasonal inactivated influenza vaccine (Fluvarix), and TCRB sequencing tracked sorted blood CD4 subsets before and after vaccination. To be eligible, subjects had to live in the community and must not have received influenza vaccine in the previous 6 months. Exclusions included influenza vaccine contraindications, substance abuse, HIV/AIDS, active malignancy, immunomodulatory medication and active illness such as respiratory infection. At each time point, somewhere between about 40 and 110 mL of blood was taken. Ficoll-Paque PLUS or SepMate separation was used to isolate PBMC. As a comparison non-Tfh subset, CXCR5- memory CD4 T cells were sorted. Before DNA was extracted, the cell subsets were sorted from PBMC using a BD FACS Aria. With regard to this clone: Its antigen is unknown. Base qualities are not provided; no much larger clone lies one nucleotide away.

Preparation of the library involved the immunoSEQ multiplex PCR assay. Adaptive Biotechnologies handled the TCRB amplification, library preparation, sequencing and preliminary bioinformatics at Survey level resolution. Concerning the study's data processing: In R, clonality was calculated as 1 minus the normalized Shannon entropy, and the Gini index was computed using the R package ineq. Overlap score was the summed counts of shared sequences divided by total counts of all sequences in both compared samples. Significance of shared clonotypes was assessed by Fisher's exact test, with a theoretical repertoire of 10^7 TCRB sequences assumed. The clones in this table, taken by TCRdb from immuneACCESS, are in-frame only. Not every clone is retained; where verified, under half of the shortfall comes from an unresolved V gene, and the cause of the rest is unknown. V, J and clone size are those of that table, while D and trimming were read from the DNA. The sample has about 11,000 clones on record, over 75% of them singletons. The ten largest clonotypes hold around 0.87% of the sample.

Including the terminal cysteine and phenylalanine, the CDR3 comprises 14 residues. The sequence is cut down to CDR3 DNA, 42 bases in frame from base 1. Relative to germline, V is 6 bases shorter and J is 9 bases shorter, with 15 bases between their ends. CDR1 is given as LNHDA and CDR2 as SQIVND, both from the germline V gene (reference sequence). The clonotype originates from an adult who received the influenza vaccine. This chain joins TRBV19 to TRBJ1-6; TRBD1 is a possible D gene, resting on 6 matching bases. The sample in question was CXCR5- memory CD4+ T cells sorted from blood, obtained 6 weeks after influenza vaccination. The cell subset or site label of this sample denotes: CXCR5- memory CD4 T cells. Here the CDR3 is given as CASSDRFRSSPLHF. The bases are TGTGCCAGTAGCGACAGGTTTAGAAGTTCACCCCTCCACTTT.